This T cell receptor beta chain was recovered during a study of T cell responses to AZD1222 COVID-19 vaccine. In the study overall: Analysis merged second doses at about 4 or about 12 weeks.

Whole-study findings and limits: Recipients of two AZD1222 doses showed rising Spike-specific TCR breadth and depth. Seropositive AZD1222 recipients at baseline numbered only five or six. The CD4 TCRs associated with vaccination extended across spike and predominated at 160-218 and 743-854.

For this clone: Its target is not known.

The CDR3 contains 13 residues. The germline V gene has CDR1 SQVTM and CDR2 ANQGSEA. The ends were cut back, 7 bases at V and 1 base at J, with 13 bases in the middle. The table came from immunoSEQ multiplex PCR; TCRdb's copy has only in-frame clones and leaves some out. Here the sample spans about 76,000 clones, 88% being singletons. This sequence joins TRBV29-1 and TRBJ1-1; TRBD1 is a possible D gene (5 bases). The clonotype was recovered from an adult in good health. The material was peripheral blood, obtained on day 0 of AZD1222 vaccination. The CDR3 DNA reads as TGCAGCGCGCGAGGGGCGGGGAACACTGAAGCTTTCTTT. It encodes CSARGAGNTEAFF.